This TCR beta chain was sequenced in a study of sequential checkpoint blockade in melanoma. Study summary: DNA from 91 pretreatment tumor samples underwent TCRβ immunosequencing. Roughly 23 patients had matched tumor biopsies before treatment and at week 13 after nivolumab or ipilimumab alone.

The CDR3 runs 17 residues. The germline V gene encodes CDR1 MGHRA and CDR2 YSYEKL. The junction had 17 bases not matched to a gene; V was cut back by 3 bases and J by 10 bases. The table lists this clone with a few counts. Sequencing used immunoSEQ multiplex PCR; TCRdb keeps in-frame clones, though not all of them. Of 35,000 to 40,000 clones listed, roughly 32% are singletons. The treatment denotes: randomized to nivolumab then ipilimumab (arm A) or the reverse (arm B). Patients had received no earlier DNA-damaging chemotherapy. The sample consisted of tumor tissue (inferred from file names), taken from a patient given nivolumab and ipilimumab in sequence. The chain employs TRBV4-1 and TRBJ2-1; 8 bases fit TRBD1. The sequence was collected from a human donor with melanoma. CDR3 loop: CASSHEGPGQGAEEQFF. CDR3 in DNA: TGCGCCAGCAGCCATGAGGGCCCCGGGCAGGGGGCCGAGGAGCAGTTCTTC.